This entry describes one TCR beta chain. This entry belongs to a study of blood T cell repertoires in COVID-19. Germline values: CDR1 SGHTA, CDR2 FQGNSA. The CDR3 contains 15 residues. The V and J ends lost 4 bases and 8 bases, in that order; junction bases with no gene match: 10. Using immunoSEQ multiplex PCR, the repertoire was profiled, and TCRdb retains in-frame clones only, with some absent. The sample includes a few hundred thousand clones, approximately 86% of them seen just once. A Seattle source enrolled patients during active infection and followed them longitudinally. The TCR sequence derives from a human donor with COVID-19, enrolled during active disease. The donor label of this sample is uncertain. Sequencing was carried out using peripheral blood. This chain connects TRBV7-2 to TRBJ1-4, with 7 bases aligning to TRBD1. CDR3 loop: CASSSSGPGGEKLFF. The CDR3 nucleotides read TGTGCCAGCAGCTCCAGCGGTCCAGGGGGGGAAAAACTGTTTTTT.